A single sample gave rise to the 27 T cell receptor beta chains below, sequenced in a study of Graves' ophthalmopathy and Graves' hyperthyroidism. From RNA, the CDR3 regions of TCR beta chains were amplified and sequenced. An initial RT-PCR round employing HTBI primers preceded a second-round multiplex PCR. One entry per CDR3 protein, called by TCRdb with MiXCR from the multiplex PCR reads. Of 200,000 to 250,000 distinct CDR3 sequences in the sample, roughly 21% were seen once. The sequencing sample was made of peripheral blood. These receptor sequences come from a woman aged 45-65 years with Graves' ophthalmopathy.

Ten or more counts support this clonotype. The V gene is TRBV6-1, the J gene TRBJ1-2; weak D call: TRBD1 (6 bases). Germline V gene sequence: CDR1 MNHNS, CDR2 SASEGT. The CDR3 has 16 amino acids. V was shortened by 0 bases and J by 4 bases, with 15 bases between the two germline ends. Written as DNA, the CDR3 is TGTGCCAGCAGTGAAGCCACCGGTACGGGGGCCTATGGCTACACCTTC. The encoded protein is CASSEATGTGAYGYTF.

V and J are TRBV6-1 and TRBJ1-6; D unclear. The CDR3 consists of 13 residues. Between the trimmed V and J ends, which lost 4 bases and 6 bases, there was a span of 7 bases. Germline assignment: CDR1 MNHNS and CDR2 SASEGT. The CDR3 spells CASSAEVNSPLHF. The CDR3 nucleotides are TGTGCCAGCAGTGCGGAGGTTAATTCACCCCTCCACTTT.

This clonotype was seen many times. Here the CDR3 DNA reads TGTGCCAGCAGTTCCGGGGCCCAGGGGACCCAGTACTTC. It is translated as CASSSGAQGTQYF. The chain uses TRBV11-1 and TRBJ2-5; D might be TRBD1 or TRBD2, each matching 5 bases. V lost 6 bases to trimming and J lost 7 bases, with 15 bases between them. The CDR3 contains 13 residues. The V gene's germline CDR1 is SGHAT and CDR2 FQDESV (reference sequence).

As to this clonotype: One base away lies a much larger clone, so this may be a sequencing read error. The CDR3 ends on some other residue instead of the conserved phenylalanine or tryptophan, so this is likely a read error. The chain uses TRBV10-3 and TRBJ1-1, with D uncertain. CDR3 length equals 14 residues. Trimming took off 9 bases at V and 0 bases at J, with 14 bases between the two ends. Per germline, CDR1 ENHRY and CDR2 SYGVKD. The CDR3 DNA reads as TGTGCCATTGGACTCGGGAGTATGAACACTGAAGCTTTCTCT. Its protein product is CAIGLGSMNTEAFS.

This clonotype was picked up many times. V and J are TRBV5-1 and TRBJ2-4; D gene unclear. Trimming removed 0 bases from V and 7 bases from J, with 14 bases in between. The CDR3 covers 15 residues. Germline assignment: CDR1 SGHRS and CDR2 YFSETQ. The CDR3, as DNA: TGCGCCAGCAGCTTGGACGGCGGATCTTTGAACATTCAGTACTTC. Translation: CASSLDGGSLNIQYF.

This clonotype has ten or more counts. V usage is TRBV6-1 and J usage is TRBJ2-7, with no clear D. Trimming removed 7 bases from V and 0 bases from J, with 13 bases in between. The CDR3 loop spans 14 amino acids. The germline V gene has CDR1 MNHNS and CDR2 SASEGT. CDR3 residues: CASTAMGYSYEQYF. The DNA for the CDR3 is TGTGCCAGCACCGCCATGGGGTACTCCTACGAGCAGTACTTC.

Turning to this clonotype: A read error may produce the germline difference seen at one junction end. The chain is built from TRBV11-2 and TRBJ2-7; D is uncertain. CDR1 is SGHAT and CDR2 is FQNNGV in the germline V gene. The CDR3 length is 15 residues. CDR3 in DNA: TGTGTCAGCAGCTTAAGTGGCCGAGGAGTGAGGGAGCAGTACTTC. It encodes CVSSLSGRGVREQYF.

This chain uses TRBV6-1 with TRBJ2-7; D remains unclear. The J call may be incorrect, as the DNA end agrees better with TRBJ2-5. The CDR3 spans 14 residues. CDR1 is MNHNS, CDR2 SASEGT, per germline. The CDR3, as DNA: TGTGCCAGCAGTGAATTTGGGGTCGGATGGACCCAGTACTTC. It specifies CASSEFGVGWTQYF.

This clonotype was picked up many times. The CDR3 DNA reads as TGTGCCAGCAGTCTCCTATGGGGGAGATTCACTGAAGCTTTCTTT. This encodes CASSLLWGRFTEAFF. The rearrangement uses TRBV7-2 and TRBJ1-1, with D perhaps matching TRBD1 (5 bases). Looked up from germline, CDR1 is SGHTA and CDR2 is FQGNSA. Trimming pared 6 bases from V and 4 bases from J, leaving 18 bases between. The CDR3 runs to 15 residues. Using reference TRBV7-2 and TRBJ1-1 for the parts outside the CDR3, the full variable domain is GAGVSQSPSNKVTEKGKDVELRCDPISGHTALYWYRQSLGQGLEFLIYFQGNSAPDKSGLPSDRFSAERTGGSVSTLTIQRTQQEDSAVYLCASSLLWGRFTEAFFGQGTRLTVV.

There are many counts of this clonotype. CDR3 sequence: CATSELAGGTNYYEQYF. In DNA form, the CDR3 reads TGTGCCACCAGCGAACTAGCGGGAGGCACCAACTACTACGAGCAGTACTTC. V gene TRBV15 combines with J gene TRBJ2-7; 12 bases match TRBD2. The CDR3 length is 17 residues. Germline CDR1 and CDR2: LNHNV and YYDKDF (reference sequence). V trimming: 5 bases; J trimming: 3 bases; junction bases outside the gene matches: 11.

This clonotype was recorded many times. The V call is TRBV5-4, the J call TRBJ1-1; D not resolved. Germline CDR1 reads SGHNT; CDR2 reads YYREEE (reference sequence). Deletions cut 2 bases from V and 3 bases from J, with 20 bases between. This CDR3 contains 17 residues. CDR3 protein: CASSLDNTGTKYTEAFF. CDR3 DNA: TGTGCCAGCAGCTTAGATAACACGGGAACGAAATACACTGAAGCTTTCTTT.

There are many counts of this clonotype. This rearrangement joins TRBV4-1 to TRBJ1-1; 8 bases fit TRBD1. CDR3 size: 16 residues. Germline CDR1 is MGHRA and CDR2 is YSYEKL. With V trimmed by 0 bases and J by 0 bases, 3 bases remained unmatched. CDR3 nucleotides: TGCGCCAGCAGCCAAGAAGGGACAGGAATGAACACTGAAGCTTTCTTT. It translates to CASSQEGTGMNTEAFF.

This clonotype was seen many times. The chain employs TRBV7-8 and TRBJ1-5; the D gene is possibly TRBD1 (5 bases). V lost 5 bases to trimming and J lost 0 bases, with 8 bases between them. Germline values: CDR1 SGHVS, CDR2 FQNEAQ. This CDR3 has 14 residues. The CDR3 bases are TGTGCCAGCAGCCCGGACAATAGCAATCAGCCCCAGCATTTT. Translating it yields CASSPDNSNQPQHF.

This clonotype was detected many times. The rearrangement uses TRBV5-5 and TRBJ1-1; no firm D call. The germline V gene has CDR1 SGHKS and CDR2 YYEKEE (reference sequence). The CDR3 runs 14 residues. V lost 4 bases and J lost 0, with 10 bases in between. In nucleotides, the CDR3 is TGTGCCAGCAGCCCGAGCAGGCTGAACACTGAAGCTTTCTTT. It translates to CASSPSRLNTEAFF.

The chain couples TRBV19 to TRBJ2-7; 7 nucleotides line up with TRBD2. Germline V gene sequence: CDR1 LNHDA, CDR2 SQIVND (reference sequence). The J segment lost 3 bases and the V segment lost 4 bases, leaving 6 bases of the junction unmatched. This CDR3 spans 14 amino acids. This CDR3 reads CASSNGLAVYEQYF. DNA of the CDR3: TGTGCCAGTAGTAATGGGCTAGCGGTCTACGAGCAGTACTTC.

This chain connects TRBV7-3 to TRBJ2-5; 11 positions match TRBD2. Matching the DNA end better, TRBJ2-7 makes the J call doubtful. Germline assignment: CDR1 SGHTA and CDR2 FQGTGA. The CDR3 is 15 residues long. CDR3 loop: CASSATSGRAYEQYF. The CDR3 nucleotides read TGTGCCAGCAGCGCAACTAGCGGGAGAGCCTACGAGCAGTACTTC.

At least ten counts were recorded for this clonotype. The V and J genes are TRBV5-1 and TRBJ2-7, with 10 bases identical to TRBD2. Germline V gene data show CDR1 as SGHRS and CDR2 as YFSETQ. With 2 bases clipped from V and 6 bases from J, the junction kept 11 bases outside the gene matches. This CDR3 comprises 16 residues. The CDR3 DNA is TGCGCCAGCAGCTTCAACGGGCTAGCGGGAGTACCCGAGCAGTACTTC. This codes for CASSFNGLAGVPEQYF.

This clonotype was seen repeatedly, ten times or more. The CDR3 bases are TGCGCCAGCAGCACCGGACAGGGGGCGAACACCGGGGAGCTGTTTTTT. Translated: CASSTGQGANTGELFF. The chain recombines TRBV5-1 with TRBJ2-2; the match to TRBD1 covers 10 bases. This CDR3 region has 16 residues. V lost 4 bases, J lost 0 bases, and 3 bases stayed unmatched. Germline CDR1 reads SGHRS; CDR2 reads YFSETQ.

This clonotype was picked up many times. The V and J genes are TRBV2 and TRBJ1-1, with D possibly TRBD1 on 5 matching bases. V was pared by 11 bases and J by 3 bases, with 22 bases between. Germline CDR1 is SNHLY and CDR2 is FYNNEI. The CDR3 sequence is 15 residues long. The CDR3 region is CASQPTTGTYTEAFF. The CDR3 bases are TGTGCCTCTCAGCCAACTACAGGAACCTACACTGAAGCTTTCTTT.

This clonotype was detected many times. The CDR3 here is CASRTSTDTQYF. CDR3 sequence (DNA): TGTGCCAGCAGGACTAGCACAGATACGCAGTATTTT. V usage is TRBV12-3 or TRBV12-4 and J usage is TRBJ2-3; D uncertain. CDR3 length: 12 amino acids. V lost 6 bases, J lost 0 bases, and 4 bases lay in between.

This clonotype was picked up many times. V gene TRBV20-1 combines with J gene TRBJ1-6, with 8 positions matching TRBD1. The V gene's germline CDR1 is DFQATT and CDR2 SNEGSKA (reference sequence). J was trimmed by 8 bases and V by 5 bases; bases with no gene match: 11. CDR3 length: 15 amino acids. The DNA of the CDR3 is TGCAGTGCTTCAGGACAGGGTTTTATGGATTCACCCCTCCACTTT. Translation: CSASGQGFMDSPLHF.

The rearrangement links TRBV11-1 to TRBJ2-7; perhaps TRBD2 as D (5 bases). This CDR3 spans 14 amino acids. Germline V CDR1 and CDR2: SGHAT, FQDESV (reference sequence). With 3 bases removed from V and 2 bases from J, the gap between germline ends came to 11 bases. CDR3 residues: CASSFGVITYEQYF. The DNA of the CDR3 is TGTGCCAGCAGCTTCGGGGTTATCACCTACGAGCAGTACTTC.

J is TRBJ1-6 and V is TRBV27; TRBD1 agrees at 10 bases. The CDR3 sequence is 14 residues long. In germline, CDR1 is MNHEY, CDR2 SMNVEV (reference sequence). After removal of 6 bases from V and 9 bases from J, the junction contained 5 bases not matched to a gene. CDR3 loop: CASRPGTGVSPLHF. CDR3 bases: TGTGCCAGCAGGCCAGGGACAGGGGTTTCACCCCTCCACTTT.

In its sample, this clonotype was seen many times. The rearrangement uses TRBV2 and TRBJ2-4; a weak D match, TRBD1 (6 bases). This CDR3 comprises 16 residues. V dropped 3 bases and J dropped 0 bases, with 12 bases sitting between them. Germline CDR1 and CDR2: SNHLY and FYNNEI. The CDR3 sequence: CASSEDSYLAKNIQYF. CDR3 in DNA: TGTGCCAGCAGTGAGGACAGTTACCTAGCCAAAAACATTCAGTACTTC.

The genes are TRBV19 and TRBJ2-1; maybe TRBD2 (5 bases). The germline CDR1 and CDR2 sequences are LNHDA and SQIVND (reference sequence). The CDR3 loop spans 14 amino acids. V lost 7 bases and J 0 bases, leaving 10 bases between the germline ends. The CDR3 bases are TGTGCCAGTAATCGAGGGAGCTCCTACAATGAGCAGTTCTTC. This codes for CASNRGSSYNEQFF.

This sequence joins TRBV7-6 and TRBJ2-7; 8 bases match TRBD1. CDR3 length: 17 amino acids. V shed 0 bases, J shed 1 base, and the junction held 8 bases outside the gene matches. Germline lookup yields CDR1 SGHVS and CDR2 FNYEAQ. CDR3 DNA sequence: TGTGCCAGCAGCTTAGCAGGGGCGCAGGGGGCTTCCTACGAGCAGTACTTC. This encodes CASSLAGAQGASYEQYF.

This rearrangement joins TRBV7-2 to TRBJ2-7, with D perhaps given as TRBD1 or TRBD2 (5 bases each). The CDR3 is made up of 13 amino acids. Germline V gene data show CDR1 as SGHTA and CDR2 as FQGNSA. Trimming took off 8 bases at V and 7 bases at J, with 18 bases between the two ends. The CDR3 DNA reads as TGTGCCAGCGGCCGGGACCTAACACGGGAGCAGTACTTC. Encoded protein: CASGRDLTREQYF.